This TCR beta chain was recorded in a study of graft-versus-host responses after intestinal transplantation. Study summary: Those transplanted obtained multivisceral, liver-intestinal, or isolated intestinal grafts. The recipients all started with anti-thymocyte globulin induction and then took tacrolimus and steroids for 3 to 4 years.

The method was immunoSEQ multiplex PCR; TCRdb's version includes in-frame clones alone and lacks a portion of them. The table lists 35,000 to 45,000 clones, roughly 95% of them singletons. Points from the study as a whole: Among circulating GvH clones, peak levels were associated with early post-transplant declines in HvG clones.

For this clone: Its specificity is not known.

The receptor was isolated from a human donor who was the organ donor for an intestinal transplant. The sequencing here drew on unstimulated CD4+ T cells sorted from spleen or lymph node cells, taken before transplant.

The CDR3 sequence is CAWSSTSGAWGELFF. The CDR3 nucleotides read TGTGCCTGGAGTTCGACTAGCGGGGCCTGGGGGGAGCTGTTTTTT. This rearrangement joins TRBV30 to TRBJ2-2; 11 bases fit TRBD2. The CDR3 is 15 residues long. Trimming cost V 2 bases and J 8 bases; bases outside gene matches: 7. The germline CDR1 and CDR2 sequences are GTSNPN and SVGIG (reference sequence).